Listed below are T cell receptor beta chains from one sample, sequenced in a study of blood T cell repertoires in COVID-19. Using immunoSEQ multiplex PCR, the repertoire was profiled, and TCRdb retains in-frame clones only, with some absent. Of about 190,000 clones listed, more than 85% are singletons. Source material: PBMCs or T cells enriched from blood (not recorded which). Receptor source: a woman aged 40 to 55 in a cohort exposed to, infected with or recovered from COVID-19 (not recorded which). CDR3s include the opening cysteine and the closing phenylalanine or tryptophan. D genes are given only for firm matches. Some rows have no size entry. The others give once, few or many, or a class for an expanded clone.

CDR3aa: CASSLRWEGPSNEQYF; CDR3nt: TGCGCCAGCAGCCTTAGGTGGGAGGGCCCCAGCAACGAGCAGTACTTC; j_gene: TRBJ2-7; d_gene: TRBD2; v_gene: TRBV4-1; abundance: .; len: 16
CDR3aa: CASSYPGQPSNQPQHF; CDR3nt: TGTGCCAGCAGTTACCCTGGACAGCCTAGCAATCAGCCCCAGCATTTT; j_gene: TRBJ1-5; d_gene: .; v_gene: TRBV28; abundance: .; len: 16
CDR3aa: CASSFRDRAVYEQYF; CDR3nt: TGTGCCAGCAGTTTTCGGGACAGGGCGGTTTACGAGCAGTACTTC; j_gene: TRBJ2-7; d_gene: TRBD1; v_gene: TRBV27; abundance: .; len: 15
CDR3aa: CASSLVAHRNTEAFF; CDR3nt: TGTGCCAGCAGCTTAGTAGCGCACCGGAACACTGAAGCTTTCTTT; j_gene: TRBJ1-1; d_gene: .; v_gene: TRBV11-3; abundance: .; len: 15
CDR3aa: CASSSHLAVSYNEQFF; CDR3nt: TGTGCCAGCAGTTCCCACCTAGCAGTCTCCTACAATGAGCAGTTCTTC; j_gene: TRBJ2-1; d_gene: .; v_gene: TRBV13; abundance: .; len: 16
CDR3aa: CASAGTGNQPQHF; CDR3nt: TGCGCCAGTGCCGGGACAGGGAATCAGCCCCAGCATTTT; j_gene: TRBJ1-5; d_gene: TRBD1; v_gene: TRBV10-1; abundance: .; len: 13
CDR3aa: CATSSLRNSPLHF; CDR3nt: TGTGCCACCAGTTCCCTCCGTAATTCACCCCTCCACTTT; j_gene: TRBJ1-6; d_gene: .; v_gene: TRBV24-1; abundance: .; len: 13
CDR3aa: CASSQDGGGATAVLDTGELFF; CDR3nt: TGTGCCAGCAGCCAAGATGGCGGGGGGGCCACCGCTGTACTTGACACCGGGGAGCTGTTTTTT; j_gene: TRBJ2-2; d_gene: TRBD2; v_gene: TRBV4-2; abundance: .; len: 21
CDR3aa: CASSYSYLGTGTEAFF; CDR3nt: TGTGCCAGCAGTTACTCTTATTTGGGGACAGGGACCGAAGCTTTCTTT; j_gene: TRBJ1-1; d_gene: TRBD1; v_gene: TRBV6-5; abundance: .; len: 16
CDR3aa: CASGLASRGDYGYTF; CDR3nt: TGTGCTAGTGGTCTTGCGTCCAGGGGGGACTATGGCTACACCTTC; j_gene: TRBJ1-2; d_gene: TRBD1; v_gene: TRBV12-5; abundance: .; len: 15
CDR3aa: CASSGGIAGAYRTQYF; CDR3nt: TGTGCCAGCAGCGGGGGGATAGCGGGGGCTTATCGTACGCAGTATTTT; j_gene: TRBJ2-3; d_gene: TRBD2; v_gene: TRBV5-4; abundance: .; len: 16
CDR3aa: CASSPYGQGSAYEQYF; CDR3nt: TGTGCCAGCAGCCCTTATGGACAGGGGTCAGCCTACGAGCAGTACTTC; j_gene: TRBJ2-7; d_gene: TRBD1; v_gene: TRBV5-4; abundance: .; len: 16
CDR3aa: CATSRAQGAEAFF; CDR3nt: TGTGCCACCAGCAGAGCACAGGGGGCTGAAGCTTTCTTT; j_gene: TRBJ1-1; d_gene: TRBD1; v_gene: TRBV15; abundance: .; len: 13
CDR3aa: CASSQEGTAVGPDEQYF; CDR3nt: TGTGCCAGCAGCCAAGAAGGGACAGCGGTGGGACCTGACGAGCAGTACTTC; j_gene: TRBJ2-7; d_gene: TRBD1; v_gene: TRBV4-2; abundance: few; len: 17
CDR3aa: CASSLTAGGIETQYF; CDR3nt: TGTGCCAGCAGTCTCACAGCGGGAGGGATAGAGACCCAGTACTTC; j_gene: TRBJ2-5; d_gene: TRBD2; v_gene: TRBV11-3; abundance: .; len: 15
CDR3aa: CASSARIRSYNEQFF; CDR3nt: TGTGCCAGCAGCGCCAGGATCCGCTCCTACAATGAGCAGTTCTTC; j_gene: TRBJ2-1; d_gene: .; v_gene: TRBV7-2; abundance: .; len: 15
CDR3aa: CASSFSGTVGPDTQYF; CDR3nt: TGCGCCAGCAGCTTTTCCGGGACAGTGGGTCCAGATACGCAGTATTTT; j_gene: TRBJ2-3; d_gene: TRBD1; v_gene: TRBV5-1; abundance: .; len: 16
CDR3aa: CASSPGLPNEQFF; CDR3nt: TGTGCCAGCAGCCCCGGGTTGCCCAATGAGCAGTTCTTC; j_gene: TRBJ2-1; d_gene: .; v_gene: TRBV5-6; abundance: .; len: 13
CDR3aa: CASSTSSGDRGNTIYF; CDR3nt: TGTGCCAGCTCCACCTCATCGGGGGACCGTGGAAACACCATATATTTT; j_gene: TRBJ1-3; d_gene: .; v_gene: TRBV18; abundance: .; len: 16
CDR3aa: CASSQARGQQETQYF; CDR3nt: TGTGCCAGCAGCCAAGCCCGGGGACAGCAAGAGACCCAGTACTTC; j_gene: TRBJ2-5; d_gene: TRBD1; v_gene: TRBV4-2; abundance: medium-sized; len: 15
CDR3aa: CASSISSGRHEQFF; CDR3nt: TGTGCCAGTAGTATCTCTAGCGGGAGACATGAGCAGTTCTTC; j_gene: TRBJ2-1; d_gene: TRBD2; v_gene: TRBV19; abundance: .; len: 14
CDR3aa: CASSQGQDNQPQHF; CDR3nt: TGCGCCAGCAGCCAAGGACAAGACAATCAGCCCCAGCATTTT; j_gene: TRBJ1-5; d_gene: .; v_gene: TRBV4-1; abundance: once; len: 14
CDR3aa: CASSFSGGGRTDTQYF; CDR3nt: TGTGCCAGCAGTTTCTCAGGCGGGGGGCGCACAGATACGCAGTATTTT; j_gene: TRBJ2-3; d_gene: TRBD2; v_gene: TRBV27; abundance: few; len: 16
CDR3aa: CASSRVEGQGTGYTF; CDR3nt: TGTGCCAGCAGCCGTGTTGAGGGACAGGGGACGGGCTACACCTTC; j_gene: TRBJ1-2; d_gene: TRBD1; v_gene: TRBV4-2; abundance: .; len: 15
CDR3aa: CASSYWGQGGEQYF; CDR3nt: TGTGCCAGCAGTTACTGGGGACAGGGCGGTGAGCAGTACTTC; j_gene: TRBJ2-7; d_gene: TRBD1; v_gene: TRBV6-5; abundance: .; len: 14
CDR3aa: CAWSGDRRDYGYTF; CDR3nt: TGTGCCTGGAGTGGAGACAGGCGGGACTATGGCTACACCTTC; j_gene: TRBJ1-2; d_gene: .; v_gene: TRBV30; abundance: few; len: 14
CDR3aa: CASSRALGDRFF; CDR3nt: TGTGCCAGCAGCCGAGCCCTAGGGGATAGGTTCTTC; j_gene: TRBJ2-1; d_gene: .; v_gene: TRBV5-6; abundance: .; len: 12
CDR3aa: CASSEEVRRGQEGYTF; CDR3nt: TGTGCCAGCAGTGAAGAAGTTCGCAGGGGGCAGGAAGGCTACACCTTC; j_gene: TRBJ1-2; d_gene: TRBD1; v_gene: TRBV6-1; abundance: .; len: 16
CDR3aa: CASKELAGGPGNTGELFF; CDR3nt: TGCGCCAGCAAAGAGCTAGCGGGAGGGCCGGGGAACACCGGGGAGCTGTTTTTT; j_gene: TRBJ2-2; d_gene: TRBD2; v_gene: TRBV5-1; abundance: .; len: 18
CDR3aa: CASSPDRATTEAFF; CDR3nt: TGTGCCAGCAGCCCGGACAGGGCGACGACTGAAGCTTTCTTT; j_gene: TRBJ1-1; d_gene: TRBD1; v_gene: TRBV13; abundance: .; len: 14
CDR3aa: CASSLYADYEQYF; CDR3nt: TGCGCCAGCAGCTTGTACGCAGACTACGAGCAGTACTTC; j_gene: TRBJ2-7; d_gene: .; v_gene: TRBV5-1; abundance: .; len: 13
CDR3aa: CASSFQQGAAGELFF; CDR3nt: TGTGCCAGCAGCTTTCAACAGGGGGCCGCCGGGGAGCTGTTTTTT; j_gene: TRBJ2-2; d_gene: TRBD1; v_gene: TRBV7-2; abundance: few; len: 15
CDR3aa: CASSPRSPIPPGTGGIPSNQPQHF; CDR3nt: TGTGCCAGCAGCCCGAGGAGCCCCATCCCGCCGGGGACAGGGGGAATCCCTAGCAATCAGCCCCAGCATTTT; j_gene: TRBJ1-5; d_gene: TRBD1; v_gene: TRBV6-2/TRBV6-3; abundance: .; len: 24
CDR3aa: CASSFGGSNSYEQYF; CDR3nt: TGTGCCAGCAGCTTTGGGGGGTCAAACTCCTACGAGCAGTACTTC; j_gene: TRBJ2-7; d_gene: .; v_gene: TRBV5-6; abundance: .; len: 15
CDR3aa: CASSLTGGFYNEQFF; CDR3nt: TGCGCCAGCAGCTTAACAGGGGGCTTCTACAATGAGCAGTTCTTC; j_gene: TRBJ2-1; d_gene: TRBD1; v_gene: TRBV5-1; abundance: .; len: 15